This T cell receptor beta chain is drawn from a study of OX40 agonist ivuxolimab in advanced cancers. Study context: Enrollees could have had prior anti-PD-1, anti-PD-L1 or anti-CTLA-4 therapy, which 40% to 45% had received.

CDR3 length: 12 residues. The ends were cut back, 0 bases at V and 6 bases at J, with 2 bases in the middle. Germline CDR1 is SEHNR and CDR2 is FQNEAQ (reference sequence). General study points: Among T cells, CD8+ cells averaged more expanded clones than CD4+ cells. People who partly responded at 0.1-3.0 mg/kg had some of the least clonal expansion seen.

On this clone itself: Its antigen is not known.

Patients with a history of autoimmune disease or on systemic immunosuppression were excluded. Clones were sequenced by immunoSEQ multiplex PCR, and TCRdb holds only the in-frame ones, with some missing. The sample lists 35,000 to 45,000 clones, around 92% occurring once. This rearrangement joins TRBV7-9 to TRBJ2-2; D gene uncertain. This TCR was recovered from an adult with an advanced solid tumor such as melanoma, head and neck, liver or kidney cancer. Sequences were derived from CD4+ or CD8+ T cells sorted from blood, sampled in a trial of the OX40 agonist ivuxolimab. The chain's CDR3 is CASSLAAGELFF. The CDR3 coding sequence is TGTGCCAGCAGCTTAGCCGCCGGGGAGCTGTTTTTT.